These 30 T cell receptor beta chains were sequenced from one sample in a study of blood T cell repertoires in COVID-19. Using immunoSEQ multiplex PCR, the repertoire was profiled, and TCRdb retains in-frame clones only, with some absent. The sample holds over 85,000 clones, roughly four fifths seen once. Sequenced: peripheral blood. All receptors derive from a woman aged 55-70 years with acute or convalescent COVID-19.

The chain links TRBV5-1 to TRBJ2-7, with D uncertain. The length of the CDR3 is 12 residues. V lost 3 bases and J lost 0, with 4 bases in between. Germline values: CDR1 SGHRS, CDR2 YFSETQ. The CDR3, as DNA: TGCGCCAGCAGCTCCGTCTCCTACGAGCAGTACTTC. Translating it yields CASSSVSYEQYF.

The V gene is TRBV4-1, the J gene TRBJ2-7; D is perhaps TRBD2 (5 bases). The V end was cut by 4 bases, the J end by 2 bases, with 12 bases between. The CDR3 is made up of 14 amino acids. CDR1 and CDR2 from the germline V gene are MGHRA and YSYEKL. The CDR3 is CASSPLGGTYEQYF. DNA for the CDR3: TGCGCCAGCAGCCCGCTCGGAGGCACCTACGAGCAGTACTTC.

This clone has a count of ten or more. J is TRBJ1-6 and V is TRBV4-1; D is perhaps TRBD1 (5 bases). There are 15 residues in the CDR3. The germline CDR1 and CDR2 sequences are MGHRA and YSYEKL. The V end lost 1 base, the J end lost 13 bases, and 17 bases lay between the germline ends. CDR3 in DNA: TGCGCCAGCAGCCAAGCGGGGGACCCGGTGTACCCCCTCCACTTT. Residues: CASSQAGDPVYPLHF.

This chain uses TRBV4-2 with TRBJ1-2; D is unclear. The CDR3 has 14 residues. V was trimmed by 3 bases and J by 6 bases, leaving 14 bases between them. CDR1 LGHNA and CDR2 YNFKEQ come from the germline V gene. The CDR3 loop reads CASSHEGAVNGYTF. The CDR3 DNA follows: TGTGCCAGCAGCCATGAAGGAGCCGTTAATGGCTACACCTTC.

The genes are TRBV7-9 and TRBJ2-1, with 10 bases that match TRBD1. The CDR3 is 18 residues long. V lost 0 bases and J lost 6; bases outside the gene matches: 11. In germline, CDR1 is SEHNR, CDR2 FQNEAQ (reference sequence). The CDR3 sequence: CASSLAYTGTGVGNEQFF. The CDR3 nucleotides read TGTGCCAGCAGCTTAGCCTACACCGGGACAGGGGTGGGCAATGAGCAGTTCTTC.

This chain joins TRBV5-4 and TRBJ2-1, with D possibly being TRBD2 (6 bases). Trimming took off 0 bases at V and 3 bases at J, with 16 bases between the two ends. The length of the CDR3 is 17 residues. Germline-derived CDR1 and CDR2 are SGHNT and YYREEE (reference sequence). CDR3 DNA: TGTGCCAGCAGCTTGGTGGCCGGGACTCGAGTCTACAATGAGCAGTTCTTC. Translating gives CASSLVAGTRVYNEQFF. Variable domain in full (rest from reference TRBV5-4 and TRBJ2-1): ETGVTQSPTHLIKTRGQQVTLRCSSQSGHNTVSWYQQALGQGPQFIFQYYREEENGRGNFPPRFSGLQFPNYSSELNVNALELDDSALYLCASSLVAGTRVYNEQFFGPGTRLTVL.

The chain links TRBV3-1 (or the pseudogene TRBV3-2) to TRBJ2-5, with D hard to call. Trimming took 0 bases from V and 1 from J, leaving 6 bases between them. This CDR3 spans 14 amino acids. Germline-derived CDR1 and CDR2 are LGHDT and YNNKEL (reference sequence). The CDR3: CASSQDFSQETQYF. The CDR3 nucleotides are TGTGCCAGCAGCCAAGATTTTAGCCAAGAGACCCAGTACTTC.

This chain links TRBV7-3 with TRBJ2-2, with 9 bases lining up with TRBD1. The CDR3 totals 15 residues. V lost 5 bases, J lost 7 bases, and 8 bases stayed unmatched. Germline CDR1 is SGHTA and CDR2 is FQGTGA. CDR3 loop: CASSRRTGVSGELFF. In DNA, the CDR3 is TGTGCCAGCAGCAGACGGACAGGGGTGAGCGGGGAGCTGTTTTTT. Full variable domain (remainder filled in from reference TRBV7-3 and TRBJ2-2): GAGVSQTPSNKVTEKGKYVELRCDPISGHTALYWYRQSLGQGPEFLIYFQGTGAADDSGLPNDRFFAVRPEGSVSTLKIQRTERGDSAVYLCASSRRTGVSGELFFGEGSRLTVL.

This chain links TRBV27 with TRBJ2-1; D may be TRBD2 (5 bases). Per the germline V gene, CDR1 is MNHEY and CDR2 is SMNVEV (reference sequence). This CDR3 has 17 amino acids. Trimming pared 0 bases from V and 8 bases from J, leaving 20 bases between. CDR3 DNA sequence: TGTGCCAGCAGTTTATCGGCCCCCCGGCTAGCTGGTGATGAGCAGTTCTTC. It is translated as CASSLSAPRLAGDEQFF.

The J gene is TRBJ2-7, the V gene TRBV3-1 (or the pseudogene TRBV3-2); TRBD1 matches at 10 bases. V shed 1 base, J shed 6 bases, and the junction held 6 bases outside the gene matches. The germline V gene encodes CDR1 LGHDT and CDR2 YNNKEL (reference sequence). The CDR3 loop spans 15 amino acids. In DNA form, the CDR3 reads TGTGCCAGCAGCCAAGGGACAGGGGGGTTTGGCGAGCAGTACTTC. Its protein product is CASSQGTGGFGEQYF.

V is TRBV6-1 and J is TRBJ1-2, with 10 bases fitting TRBD1. Germline V lookup: CDR1 MNHNS, CDR2 SASEGT. CDR3 length: 14 amino acids. V lost 3 bases and J lost 7; bases outside the gene matches: 5. The CDR3 sequence: CASSEVGQGGGYTF. The CDR3 DNA follows: TGTGCCAGCAGTGAGGTTGGACAGGGGGGTGGCTACACCTTC.

Comments on this clone: Distinct nucleotide sequences in the sample also encode this CDR3. J is TRBJ2-7 and V is TRBV28, with D perhaps TRBD1 (6 bases). Germline V gives CDR1 MDHEN, CDR2 SYDVKM. This CDR3 spans 14 amino acids. Trimming pared 5 bases from V and 3 bases from J, leaving 14 bases between. CDR3 sequence: CASSKTGSGYEQYF. CDR3 bases: TGTGCCAGCAGTAAAACAGGGTCAGGCTACGAGCAGTACTTC. Based on the CDR3 plus reference TRBV28 and TRBJ2-7, the full variable domain is DVKVTQSSRYLVKRTGEKVFLECVQDMDHENMFWYRQDPGLGLRLIYFSYDVKMKEKGDIPEGYSVSREKKERFSLILESASTNQTSMYLCASSKTGSGYEQYFGPGTRLTVT.

V and J are TRBV2 and TRBJ2-2, with TRBD2 matching 7 bases. The CDR3 loop spans 14 amino acids. CDR1 and CDR2 (germline): SNHLY, FYNNEI. Trimming cost V 7 bases and J 3 bases; bases outside gene matches: 5. CDR3 residues: CASIWGGDTGELFF. Written as DNA, the CDR3 is TGTGCCAGCATATGGGGAGGGGACACCGGGGAGCTGTTTTTT.

This sequence joins TRBV6-1 and TRBJ1-4, with 7 nucleotides matching TRBD1. CDR3 length: 15 amino acids. CDR1 MNHNS and CDR2 SASEGT come from the germline V gene. V dropped 1 base and J dropped 7; count of bases not matched to a gene: 6. Here the CDR3 reads CASSEVGTAREKLFF. CDR3 nucleotides: TGTGCCAGCAGTGAAGTGGGGACAGCCCGTGAAAAACTGTTTTTT.

This clone showed up just once. The rearrangement uses TRBV19 and TRBJ1-2; weak D call: TRBD1 (6 bases). V lost 3 bases, J lost 7 bases, and 12 bases lay in between. CDR1 is LNHDA, CDR2 SQIVND, per germline (reference sequence). This CDR3 is built from 13 residues. The CDR3 region has the DNA TGTGCCAGTAGTATTGACAGGAGTAGTGGCTACACCTTC. This encodes CASSIDRSSGYTF.

This chain joins TRBV2 and TRBJ1-2; D remains unclear. CDR3 length equals 13 residues. Trimming took off 3 bases at V and 4 bases at J, with 9 bases between the two ends. The V gene's germline CDR1 is SNHLY and CDR2 FYNNEI. Here the CDR3 DNA reads TGTGCCAGCAGTGAGTTCGCGGCCTATGGCTACACCTTC. Its translation is CASSEFAAYGYTF.

The sample holds one count of this clone. The chain combines TRBV11-2 with TRBJ2-7; D uncertain. Germline assignment: CDR1 SGHAT and CDR2 FQNNGV. Trimming removed 0 bases at V and 4 bases at J, with 4 bases between. The CDR3 has 12 residues. In nucleotides, the CDR3 is TGTGCCAGCAGCTTAGACTCGTACGAGCAGTACTTC. Protein sequence: CASSLDSYEQYF.

This clone has more than one count but fewer than ten. V usage is TRBV28 and J usage is TRBJ2-7; D not resolved. The CDR3 contains 12 residues. The germline gives CDR1 MDHEN, CDR2 SYDVKM. V was pared by 6 bases and J by 3 bases, with 9 bases between. CDR3 loop: CASSPTSYEQYF. As DNA, the CDR3 is TGTGCCAGCAGCCCAACAAGCTACGAGCAGTACTTC. Based on the CDR3 plus reference TRBV28 and TRBJ2-7, the full variable domain is DVKVTQSSRYLVKRTGEKVFLECVQDMDHENMFWYRQDPGLGLRLIYFSYDVKMKEKGDIPEGYSVSREKKERFSLILESASTNQTSMYLCASSPTSYEQYFGPGTRLTVT.

The chain couples TRBV28 to TRBJ1-3; no clear D gene. Germline assignment: CDR1 MDHEN and CDR2 SYDVKM. The CDR3 extends over 13 amino acids. V was trimmed by 2 bases and J by 2 bases, leaving 4 bases between them. In DNA form, the CDR3 reads TGTGCCAGCAGTTTAGGAGCTGGAAACACCATATATTTT. Its translation is CASSLGAGNTIYF.

The chain is built from TRBV14 and TRBJ1-2; the D gene is possibly TRBD1 (6 bases). V lost 1 base and J 3 bases, leaving 6 bases between the germline ends. This CDR3 has 13 amino acids. Germline CDR1 reads SGHDN; CDR2 reads FVKESK. For the CDR3, the DNA is TGTGCCAGCAGCCAAGGACAGGACTATGGCTACACCTTC. Translating gives CASSQGQDYGYTF.

This rearrangement joins TRBV2 to TRBJ2-1, with D tentatively TRBD1 (6 bases). This CDR3 is 12 amino acids long. Germline-derived CDR1 and CDR2 are SNHLY and FYNNEI. V was clipped by 9 bases and J by 4 bases, with 10 bases between them. CDR3 in DNA: TGTGCCAGGGGGGCTACATACAATGAGCAGTTCTTC. It translates to CARGATYNEQFF.

The gene calls are TRBV27 and TRBJ1-4, with a possible D match to TRBD1 (6 bases). The V end lost 3 bases, the J end lost 7 bases, and 12 bases lay between the germline ends. CDR3 size: 14 residues. Germline V lookup: CDR1 MNHEY, CDR2 SMNVEV (reference sequence). The CDR3 nucleotides read TGTGCCAGCAGTTTGGGGACAATGACTGAAAAACTGTTTTTT. Translating gives CASSLGTMTEKLFF.

This clone has a single count. The chain carries TRBV18 and TRBJ2-1; 10 bases map to TRBD2. Trimming took 6 bases from V and 12 from J; bases not matched to a gene: 11. CDR3 length equals 14 residues. CDR1 is KGHSH, CDR2 LQKENI, per germline. CDR3 DNA sequence: TGTGCCAGCTCCCGCGACCCTAGCGGGGGATGGCAGTTCTTC. This encodes CASSRDPSGGWQFF.

About this clone: A single base separates this from a much larger clone, so it may be a read error. The V gene is TRBV5-1, the J gene TRBJ2-2; TRBD2 might be the D (7 bases). Trimming shortened V by 6 bases and J by 1 base, and 19 bases separated the two germline ends. Germline V CDR1 and CDR2: SGHRS, YFSETQ. The CDR3 is 17 residues long. The CDR3 DNA sequence: TGCGCCAGCACACAAATTACCGGGGGGCGGAACACCGGGGAGCTGTTTTTT. As protein: CASTQITGGRNTGELFF.

The chain has TRBV13 and TRBJ2-7; TRBD1 agrees at 10 bases. From germline, CDR1 is PRHDT and CDR2 FYEKMQ (reference sequence). Unmatched junction bases numbered 11, after V lost 4 bases and J lost 5 bases. This CDR3 is 16 amino acids long. The CDR3 reads CASSSYGGTGVHEQYF. The DNA for the CDR3 is TGTGCCAGCAGCTCCTACGGGGGGACAGGGGTCCACGAGCAGTACTTC.

The rearrangement joins TRBV13 to TRBJ1-1; the match to TRBD1 covers 7 bases. CDR1 is PRHDT, CDR2 FYEKMQ, per germline (reference sequence). V lost 4 bases to trimming and J lost 4 bases; unmatched junction nucleotides: 6. The CDR3 totals 14 residues. In DNA, the CDR3 is TGTGCCAGCAGCTCGACTCAGGGGGGCACTGAAGCTTTCTTT. Translating gives CASSSTQGGTEAFF.

This rearrangement joins TRBV19 to TRBJ1-2, with TRBD1 matching 7 bases. The V gene's germline CDR1 is LNHDA and CDR2 SQIVND (reference sequence). This CDR3 comprises 14 residues. With 8 bases clipped from V and 2 bases from J, the junction kept 8 bases outside the gene matches. The DNA of the CDR3 is TGTGCCAGTGAGCCGGGACAGTCCAACTATGGCTACACCTTC. This codes for CASEPGQSNYGYTF.

The rearrangement joins TRBV6-5 to TRBJ2-1; TRBD2 aligns across 9 bases. Trimming removed 8 bases from V and 5 bases from J; junction bases left unmatched: 7. Per germline, CDR1 MNHEY and CDR2 SVGAGI. CDR3 length equals 14 residues. CDR3 in amino acids: CASVGAGGNNEQFF. The CDR3 region has the DNA TGTGCCAGCGTCGGAGCGGGGGGCAACAATGAGCAGTTCTTC.

This clone was recorded once. The genes are TRBV6-5 and TRBJ2-7, with 10 bases fitting TRBD2. With V trimmed by 5 bases and J by 4 bases, 8 bases remained unmatched. Per germline, CDR1 MNHEY and CDR2 SVGAGI. The CDR3 sequence is 15 residues long. The CDR3 coding sequence is TGTGCCAGCAGTCCGTGGGTAGCGGGGGGATACGAGCAGTACTTC. It yields the protein CASSPWVAGGYEQYF.

This clone has a single count. The chain has TRBV12-3 or TRBV12-4 and TRBJ1-4; possibly TRBD1 for D (6 bases). The CDR3 runs 13 residues. Trimming shortened V by 8 bases and J by 4 bases, and 11 bases separated the two germline ends. The CDR3 sequence is CASGDRNNEKLFF. The CDR3 DNA sequence: TGTGCCAGCGGTGACAGGAATAATGAAAAACTGTTTTTT.